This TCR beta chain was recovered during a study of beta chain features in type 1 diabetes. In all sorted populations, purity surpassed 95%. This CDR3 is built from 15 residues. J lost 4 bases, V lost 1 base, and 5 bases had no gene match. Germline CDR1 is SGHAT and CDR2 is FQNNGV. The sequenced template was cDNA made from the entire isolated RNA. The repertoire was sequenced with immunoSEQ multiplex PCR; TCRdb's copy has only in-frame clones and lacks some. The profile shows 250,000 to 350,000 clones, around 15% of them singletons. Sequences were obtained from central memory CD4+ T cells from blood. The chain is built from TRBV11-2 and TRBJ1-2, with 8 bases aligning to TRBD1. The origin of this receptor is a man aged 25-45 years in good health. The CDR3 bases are TGTGCCAGCAGCTTAGCCCAGGGGGCGGCCTATGGCTACACCTTC. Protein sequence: CASSLAQGAAYGYTF.